The sequence of this T cell receptor beta chain was determined in a study of blood T cell repertoires in COVID-19. Study-level information: Italy, Spain and the United States were the sources of the convalescent and acute COVID-19 samples. T cells, B-cell-depleted T cells, or PBMCs provided the cDNA or gDNA that served as material.

Libraries were prepared by immunoSEQ multiplex PCR; TCRdb keeps only in-frame clonotypes and omits some of them. The sample contains around 190,000 clones, 75% to 90% of which appear only once. Cohort assignment relied on participant-reported clinical history. The sample comprised PBMCs or T cells enriched from blood (not recorded which). The sequence was collected from a man in his forties who had recovered from COVID-19.

CDR3 protein: CASSWLAGGDDTQYF. CDR3 bases: TGTGCCAGCAGCTGGCTAGCGGGAGGGGACGATACGCAGTATTTT. The genes are TRBV7-2 and TRBJ2-3, with 12 bases aligning to TRBD2. The CDR3 is made up of 15 amino acids. The germline V gene has CDR1 SGHTA and CDR2 FQGNSA. V shed 4 bases, J shed 6 bases, and the junction held 5 bases outside the gene matches.